The TCR beta chain described here comes from a study of shared clonotypes between healthy human individuals. Study-level findings and limits: Researchers found naive subsets generally carried larger estimated richness than memory subsets. The low donor count limited represented genetic and exposure-history diversity.

Generated by immunoSEQ multiplex PCR, the TCRdb table keeps only in-frame clones and is missing some. The sample yields some 1.5 million clones, around 98% seen once. The CDR3 consists of 16 residues. The germline CDR1 and CDR2 sequences are MDHEN and SYDVKM. V was shortened by 2 bases and J by 1 base, with 14 bases between the two germline ends. Concerning this clone: Its antigen is not identified.

Sequenced: naive CD4+ T cells sorted from blood. Subset in this sample: CD45RA+ positively selected. The gene calls are TRBV28 and TRBJ1-1; D might be TRBD1 (6 bases). The origin of this receptor is a man aged 25 to 45 in good health. Here the CDR3 reads CASSLVGGQTNTEAFF. CDR3 in DNA: TGTGCCAGCAGTTTAGTTGGGGGACAAACGAACACTGAAGCTTTCTTT.